These T cell receptor beta chains were read from a single sample in a study of blood T cell repertoires in COVID-19. Repertoires were generated with immunoSEQ multiplex PCR, while TCRdb's copy carries only in-frame clones and drops some. Among 30,000 to 35,000 clones, around 93% were seen once, and the ten largest hold more than 8%. The sequenced sample was peripheral blood. Receptors were obtained from a human donor with active COVID-19. The donor label of this sample is uncertain. Each CDR3 is given with its conserved first and last residue. The order of the fields is J gene, V gene, D gene, clone size, CDR3 protein. D genes are given only for firm matches. The listing skips clone size in some rows; elsewhere it reads once, few, many or a size class.

>TRBJ2-7|TRBV7-9|TRBD2|NA
CASSQGTSGKQYF
>TRBJ1-1|TRBV30|NA|once
CALSPRRGNTEAFF
>TRBJ2-7|TRBV4-2|TRBD1|few
CASSPDRGSYEQYF
>TRBJ2-3|TRBV7-2|NA|NA
CASSLGGGRTDTQYF
>TRBJ2-7|TRBV11-1|NA|NA
CASSLDVRNYEQYF
>TRBJ2-7|TRBV11-2|NA|NA
CASSGDNYEQYF
>TRBJ2-7|TRBV18|NA|NA
CASSPLTGTYEQYF
>TRBJ1-1|TRBV6-2/TRBV6-3|TRBD1|NA
CASSQLRTGGVNTEAFF
>TRBJ1-4|TRBV12-5|NA|NA
CASGLVRQGNEKLFF
>TRBJ1-2|TRBV6-5|TRBD1|once
CASSAPQGNYGYTF
>TRBJ2-7|TRBV2|NA|few
CASRALGTVSYEQYF
>TRBJ2-7|TRBV30|TRBD1|NA
CAWSILHPGQGHEQYF
>TRBJ2-5|TRBV5-1|TRBD2|NA
CASSPGVAGGQETQYF
>TRBJ2-2|TRBV2|NA|NA
CASTLNTGELFF
>TRBJ2-6|TRBV5-8|NA|NA
CASSLTNSGANVLTF
>TRBJ2-1|TRBV6-1|NA|NA
CASSEARESSYNEQFF
>TRBJ2-7|TRBV7-5|NA|NA
CVRSLVCLAGGFLDEQYF
>TRBJ2-5|TRBV19|NA|NA
CASSIVPSGVETQYF
>TRBJ1-3|TRBV4-2|TRBD1|NA
CASSRGQGDDTIYF
>TRBJ2-3|TRBV5-1|NA|NA
CASSLGEGSSTDTQYF
>TRBJ2-7|TRBV18|TRBD2|NA
CASSPWASGGNSYEQYF
>TRBJ2-5|TRBV6-5|TRBD2|NA
CAIRRGGSHETQYF
>TRBJ2-2|TRBV4-3|NA|NA
CASSILADTGELFF
>TRBJ1-3|TRBV5-4|TRBD1|NA
CASSPGQGAVGNTIYF
>TRBJ2-2|TRBV6-2/TRBV6-3|NA|NA
CASSPTGGHVGTGELFF
>TRBJ2-5|TRBV9|NA|NA
CASSVDGLLGQETQYF